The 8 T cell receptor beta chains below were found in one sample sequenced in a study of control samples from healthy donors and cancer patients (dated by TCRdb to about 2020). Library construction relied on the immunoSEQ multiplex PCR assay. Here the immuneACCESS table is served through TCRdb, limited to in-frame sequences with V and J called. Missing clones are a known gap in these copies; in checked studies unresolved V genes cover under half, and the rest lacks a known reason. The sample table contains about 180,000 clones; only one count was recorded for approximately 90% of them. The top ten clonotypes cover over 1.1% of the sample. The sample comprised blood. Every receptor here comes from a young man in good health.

The CDR3 protein is CASSLTAGQGDTIYF. CDR3 in DNA: TGCGCCAGCAGCTTGACGGCGGGACAGGGGGACACCATATATTTT. This chain joins TRBV5-1 and TRBJ1-3; 11 positions match TRBD1. Germline assignment: CDR1 SGHRS and CDR2 YFSETQ. J lost 8 bases, V lost 1 base, and 5 bases had no gene match. There are 15 residues in the CDR3.

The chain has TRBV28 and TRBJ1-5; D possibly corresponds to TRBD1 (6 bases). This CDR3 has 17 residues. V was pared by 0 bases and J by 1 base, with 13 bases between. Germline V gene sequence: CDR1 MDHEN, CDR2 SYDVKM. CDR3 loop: CASSLWGAGQSNQPQHF. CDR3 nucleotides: TGTGCCAGCAGTTTATGGGGGGCTGGACAGAGCAATCAGCCCCAGCATTTT.

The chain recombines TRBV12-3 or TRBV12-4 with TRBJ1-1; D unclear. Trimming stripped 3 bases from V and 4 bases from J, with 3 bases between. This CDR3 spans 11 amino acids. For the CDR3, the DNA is TGTGCCAGCAGTTTTGGCACTGAAGCTTTCTTT. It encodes CASSFGTEAFF.

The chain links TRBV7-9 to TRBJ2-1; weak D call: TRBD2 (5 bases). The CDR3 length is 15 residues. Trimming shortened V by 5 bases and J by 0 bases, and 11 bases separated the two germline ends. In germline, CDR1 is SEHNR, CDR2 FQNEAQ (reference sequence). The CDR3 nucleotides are TGTGCCAGCAGCCCTCCGGGATACTCCTACAATGAGCAGTTCTTC. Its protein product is CASSPPGYSYNEQFF.

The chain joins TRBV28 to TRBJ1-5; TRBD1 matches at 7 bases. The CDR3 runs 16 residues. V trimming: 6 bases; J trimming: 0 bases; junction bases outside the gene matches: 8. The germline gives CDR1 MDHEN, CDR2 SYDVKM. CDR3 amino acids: CASRPTGSFSNQPQHF. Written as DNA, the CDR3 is TGTGCCAGCAGGCCGACAGGGTCTTTTAGCAATCAGCCCCAGCATTTT.

The CDR3 DNA follows: TGCGCCAGCAGCTTGGGGCAATCGAACACTGAAGCTTTCTTT. It translates to CASSLGQSNTEAFF. J is TRBJ1-1 and V is TRBV5-1; D unresolved. Germline lookup yields CDR1 SGHRS and CDR2 YFSETQ. The CDR3 sequence is 14 residues long. Trimming removed 0 bases from V and 1 base from J, with 7 bases in between.

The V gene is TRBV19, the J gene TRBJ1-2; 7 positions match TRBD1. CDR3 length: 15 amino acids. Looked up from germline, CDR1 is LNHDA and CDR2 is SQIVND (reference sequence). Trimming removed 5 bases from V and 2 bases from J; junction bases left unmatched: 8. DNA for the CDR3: TGTGCCAGTAGTGCAAGACAGGGAACAAACTATGGCTACACCTTC. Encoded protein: CASSARQGTNYGYTF.

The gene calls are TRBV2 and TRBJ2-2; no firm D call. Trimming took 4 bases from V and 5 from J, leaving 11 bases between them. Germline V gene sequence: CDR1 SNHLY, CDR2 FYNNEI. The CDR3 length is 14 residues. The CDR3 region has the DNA TGTGCCAGCAGTGCCAGCCGGGCGACCGGGGAGCTGTTTTTT. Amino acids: CASSASRATGELFF.